This entry concerns a single T cell receptor (beta chain). Its antigen is unknown. No per-base quality is available; no much larger clone lies one base away. The data originate from a study of control samples from healthy donors and cancer patients (dated by TCRdb to about 2020). The protocol used for the library was the immunoSEQ multiplex PCR assay. Entries here come from immuneACCESS through TCRdb and include only in-frame sequences with V and J called. Some clones fail to appear in such tables; in the studies checked, an unresolved V gene covers under half of the shortfall, and the cause of the remainder is unknown. Within this sample are tens of thousands of clones, with about nine tenths of them counted one time only. Approximately 14% of the sample is in the top ten clones. The sequenced material came from blood. This TCR derives from a man aged 30 to 45 in good health.

The CDR3 amino acid sequence is: CASSQASGTANEKLFF. The DNA reads TGTGCCAGCAGCCAAGCCTCCGGGACAGCTAATGAAAAACTGTTTTTT. Here the chain combines TRBV3-1 (or the pseudogene TRBV3-2) and TRBJ1-4; 7 central bases correspond to TRBD1. Clipping removes 1 base from V and 3 bases from J, with 5 as the unmatched junction base count. The CDR3, cysteine through phenylalanine, is 16 amino acids long. Kept here is only the CDR3 DNA, which spans 48 bases and is read in frame from base 1. According to the germline V gene (reference sequence), CDR1 reads LGHDT and CDR2 reads YNNKEL.